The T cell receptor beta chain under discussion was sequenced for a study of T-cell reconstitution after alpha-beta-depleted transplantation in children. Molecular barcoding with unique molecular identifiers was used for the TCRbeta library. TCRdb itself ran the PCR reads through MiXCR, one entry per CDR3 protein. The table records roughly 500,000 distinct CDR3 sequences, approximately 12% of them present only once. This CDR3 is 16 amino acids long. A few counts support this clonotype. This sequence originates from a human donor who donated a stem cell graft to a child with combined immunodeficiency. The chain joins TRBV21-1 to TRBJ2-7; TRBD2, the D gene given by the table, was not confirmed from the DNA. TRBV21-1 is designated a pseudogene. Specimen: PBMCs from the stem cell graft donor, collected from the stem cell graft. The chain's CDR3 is CAFRRGLAGDSYEQYF. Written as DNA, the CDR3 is TGTGCCTTCCGGAGGGGGCTAGCGGGGGATTCCTACGAGCAGTACTTC.